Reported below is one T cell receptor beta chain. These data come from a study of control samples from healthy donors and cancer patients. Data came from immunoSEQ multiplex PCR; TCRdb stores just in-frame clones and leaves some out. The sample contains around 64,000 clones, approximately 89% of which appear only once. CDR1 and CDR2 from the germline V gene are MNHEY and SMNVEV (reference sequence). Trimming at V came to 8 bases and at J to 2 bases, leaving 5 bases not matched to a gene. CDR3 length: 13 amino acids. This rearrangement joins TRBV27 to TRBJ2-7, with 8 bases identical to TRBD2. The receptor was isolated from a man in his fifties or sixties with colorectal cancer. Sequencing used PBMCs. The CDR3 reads CASRRAGAYEQYF. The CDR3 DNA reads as TGTGCCAGCCGTCGAGCGGGGGCCTACGAGCAGTACTTC.